This TCR beta chain emerged from a study of blood T cell repertoires in COVID-19. Study details: Collection of acute and convalescent COVID-19 samples took place in the United States, Italy and Spain. Sample material is recorded as cDNA or gDNA derived from T cells, B-cell-depleted T cells, or PBMCs.

The V segment lost 7 bases and the J segment 5 bases; nucleotides outside the gene matches: 10. The CDR3 is 14 amino acids. Germline V gives CDR1 WSHSY, CDR2 SAAADI. In the original processing: How many nucleated cells were present was estimated from reference gene primer amplification. This table comes from immunoSEQ multiplex PCR, and its TCRdb copy is limited to in-frame clones, with some not included. The DNA gave D and trimming, while V, J and clone size come from that table. The table has 200,000 to 300,000 clones, 84% seen once. This clone was seen a few times. The chain carries TRBV10-2 and TRBJ1-1; TRBD1 matches 7 bases. Material: peripheral blood. This clonotype was sampled from a human donor in a cohort sampled during active COVID-19. CDR3 loop: CASIKTGAGTEAFF. In DNA, the CDR3 is TGCGCCAGCATTAAAACAGGGGCGGGGACTGAAGCTTTCTTT.